Listed here are 32 T cell receptor beta chains from one sample, sequenced in a study of shared clonotypes between healthy human individuals. Repertoires were generated with immunoSEQ multiplex PCR, while TCRdb's copy carries only in-frame clones and drops some. Of 1.5 million to 2.5 million clones listed, about 95% were seen once; the top ten hold approximately 1%. The naive CD8 population came from CD45RO-negative cells selected for CCR7, without terminally differentiated effector memory CD45RA+ cells. The sample taken for sequencing was naive CD8+ T cells sorted from blood. These receptor sequences come from a man aged 18 to 29 in good health.

The chain carries TRBV27 and TRBJ2-3; 12 positions match TRBD2. Germline lookup yields CDR1 MNHEY and CDR2 SMNVEV (reference sequence). This CDR3 has 15 amino acids. The ends lost 5 bases at V and 8 bases at J; junction bases unmatched: 8. This CDR3 is CASSPTSGGPATQYF. CDR3 in DNA: TGTGCCAGCAGTCCTACTAGCGGGGGGCCGGCTACGCAGTATTTT.

The V call is TRBV9, the J call TRBJ1-1; D unclear. Trimming left V 4 bases short and J 5 bases short, with 12 bases between. The CDR3 is 13 residues long. Germline V gene sequence: CDR1 SGDLS, CDR2 YYNGEE. The CDR3 DNA is TGTGCCAGCAGCTCAGGACCCAGTACTGAAGCTTTCTTT. Its translation is CASSSGPSTEAFF.

This clone appeared once. The chain recombines TRBV30 with TRBJ1-5; a possible D gene is TRBD1 (6 bases). This CDR3 spans 14 amino acids. The germline CDR1 and CDR2 sequences are GTSNPN and SVGIG (reference sequence). Trimming took off 2 bases at V and 4 bases at J, with 12 bases between the two ends. The CDR3 reads CAWSSGGGNQPQHF. Here the CDR3 DNA reads TGTGCCTGGAGTTCCGGGGGCGGGAATCAGCCCCAGCATTTT.

The rearrangement joins TRBV5-4 to TRBJ2-3; D may be TRBD1 (6 bases). The CDR3 is 14 amino acids. V lost 2 bases to trimming and J lost 2 bases, with 9 bases between them. Per the germline V gene, CDR1 is SGHNT and CDR2 is YYREEE (reference sequence). The CDR3 nucleotides read TGTGCCAGCAGCTTTGGACAGACCACAGATACGCAGTATTTT. Its protein is CASSFGQTTDTQYF. The entire variable domain, with the rest obtained from reference TRBV5-4 and TRBJ2-3, is as follows: ETGVTQSPTHLIKTRGQQVTLRCSSQSGHNTVSWYQQALGQGPQFIFQYYREEENGRGNFPPRFSGLQFPNYSSELNVNALELDDSALYLCASSFGQTTDTQYFGPGTRLTVL.

The rearrangement links TRBV13 to TRBJ2-1; 12 nucleotides align to TRBD1. J lost 7 bases, V lost 4 bases, and 5 bases had no gene match. The germline gives CDR1 PRHDT, CDR2 FYEKMQ (reference sequence). This CDR3 has 15 amino acids. CDR3 sequence (DNA): TGTGCCAGCAGCTCAGGGACAGGGGGCGGGAATGAGCAGTTCTTC. It specifies CASSSGTGGGNEQFF.

The rearrangement joins TRBV7-8 to TRBJ2-7; 7 bases agree with TRBD2. V trimming: 0 bases; J trimming: 6 bases; junction bases outside the gene matches: 17. CDR1 SGHVS and CDR2 FQNEAQ come from the germline V gene. CDR3 length equals 18 residues. The CDR3 DNA is TGTGCCAGCAGCTTAGCGCTGGGGAGGGCTGGACTCGGGGGCGAGCAGTACTTC. Protein product: CASSLALGRAGLGGEQYF.

The V and J genes are TRBV7-9 and TRBJ1-4; 8 bases map to TRBD1. Losses at the gene ends were 2 bases for V and 0 bases for J; bases not matched to a gene: 8. CDR1 is SEHNR, CDR2 FQNEAQ, per germline (reference sequence). The CDR3 sequence is 18 residues long. DNA of the CDR3: TGTGCCAGCAGCTTACACAGGGGGGACGGTGCAACTAATGAAAAACTGTTTTTT. Translating gives CASSLHRGDGATNEKLFF.

This sequence joins TRBV28 and TRBJ2-7, with a possible D match to TRBD2 (7 bases). The CDR3 runs 16 residues. Trimming shortened V by 6 bases and J by 1 base, and 19 bases separated the two germline ends. The V gene's germline CDR1 is MDHEN and CDR2 SYDVKM. The CDR3 here is CASSLWGGAGSYEQYF. The CDR3 DNA reads as TGTGCCAGCAGCCTGTGGGGGGGGGCAGGGTCCTACGAGCAGTACTTC.

Worth noting for this clone: Other DNA sequences in this sample translate to the same CDR3. This sequence joins TRBV5-6 and TRBJ1-2; D is perhaps TRBD1 (5 bases). This CDR3 has 13 amino acids. The germline CDR1 and CDR2 sequences are SGHDT and YYEEEE. V was cut by 2 bases and J by 2 bases, with 7 bases left in between. For the CDR3, the DNA is TGTGCCAGCAGCTTTGGGGCAAACTATGGCTACACCTTC. It translates to CASSFGANYGYTF.

The V gene is TRBV7-9, the J gene TRBJ1-1; D remains unclear. Per germline, CDR1 SEHNR and CDR2 FQNEAQ (reference sequence). V dropped 2 bases and J dropped 1 base, with 8 bases sitting between them. The CDR3 loop spans 14 amino acids. For the CDR3, the DNA is TGTGCCAGCAGCTTATCTTCGGGGAACACTGAAGCTTTCTTT. Protein product: CASSLSSGNTEAFF.

J is TRBJ2-1 and V is TRBV6-6; D might be TRBD1 (6 bases). Trimming shortened V by 6 bases and J by 6 bases, and 12 bases separated the two germline ends. From germline, CDR1 is MNHNY and CDR2 SVGAGI (reference sequence). There are 13 residues in the CDR3. The CDR3 sequence is CASRPEGVNEQFF. In nucleotides, the CDR3 is TGTGCCAGCAGGCCCGAGGGGGTCAATGAGCAGTTCTTC.

The rearrangement joins TRBV5-1 to TRBJ1-1; perhaps TRBD1 as D (6 bases). Germline loops: CDR1 SGHRS, CDR2 YFSETQ. V dropped 4 bases and J dropped 4 bases, with 14 bases sitting between them. The CDR3 contains 14 residues. The chain's CDR3 is CASSATGIGTEAFF. The CDR3 DNA follows: TGCGCCAGCAGCGCAACAGGGATCGGCACTGAAGCTTTCTTT.

The table lists this clone with a count of one. The J gene is TRBJ2-7, the V gene TRBV4-1, with D possibly called TRBD1 or TRBD2 (5 bases each). The V end lost 3 bases, the J end lost 4 bases, and 13 bases lay between the germline ends. The CDR3 sequence is 14 residues long. CDR1 and CDR2 (germline): MGHRA, YSYEKL. Here the CDR3 DNA reads TGCGCCAGCAGCCAGACCCTGGGGGATTACGAGCAGTACTTC. Translated: CASSQTLGDYEQYF.

The chain recombines TRBV9 with TRBJ1-2; tentatively, D is TRBD1 (5 bases). This CDR3 spans 12 amino acids. Trimming took off 4 bases at V and 8 bases at J, with 12 bases between the two ends. Germline V gene lookup returns CDR1 SGDLS and CDR2 YYNGEE. The CDR3 DNA follows: TGTGCCAGCAGCCCCGGGGGGGGAGGCTACACCTTC. It translates to CASSPGGGGYTF.

The V and J genes are TRBV4-2 and TRBJ2-7; TRBD1 matches at 11 bases. V gave up 0 bases and J gave up 3 bases; unmatched junction bases: 7. The CDR3 length is 17 residues. CDR1 is LGHNA and CDR2 is YNFKEQ in the germline V gene. The CDR3 DNA is TGTGCCAGCAGCCAAGATGACGGGACAGGGGGTGTCTACGAGCAGTACTTC. It codes for CASSQDDGTGGVYEQYF.

The chain recombines TRBV6-6 with TRBJ2-7; no reliable D call. The CDR3 is 15 residues long. Germline CDR1 and CDR2: MNHNY and SVGAGI (reference sequence). V dropped 0 bases and J dropped 3 bases, with 12 bases sitting between them. Written as DNA, the CDR3 is TGTGCCAGCAGTTACTCGCTGGGGTTGGTCTACGAGCAGTACTTC. As protein: CASSYSLGLVYEQYF.

V usage is TRBV7-2 and J usage is TRBJ2-7, with D unresolved. Germline-derived CDR1 and CDR2 are SGHTA and FQGNSA. Trimming shortened V by 1 base and J by 2 bases, and 6 bases separated the two germline ends. The CDR3 spans 13 residues. CDR3 coding DNA: TGTGCCAGCAGCTTAGAACGGACCTACGAGCAGTACTTC. As protein: CASSLERTYEQYF. Together with reference TRBV7-2 and TRBJ2-7, the CDR3 gives the full variable domain: GAGVSQSPSNKVTEKGKDVELRCDPISGHTALYWYRQSLGQGLEFLIYFQGNSAPDKSGLPSDRFSAERTGGSVSTLTIQRTQQEDSAVYLCASSLERTYEQYFGPGTRLTVT.

This clone was seen a single time. This chain joins TRBV6-5 and TRBJ1-6, with TRBD1 matching over 8 bases. Trimming removed 4 bases from V and 7 bases from J; junction bases left unmatched: 9. The CDR3 has 16 amino acids. Looked up from germline, CDR1 is MNHEY and CDR2 is SVGAGI. CDR3: CASSLWTGWVNSPLHF. Here the CDR3 DNA reads TGTGCCAGCAGTTTATGGACAGGGTGGGTCAATTCACCCCTCCACTTT.

Worth noting for this clone: The sample holds other DNA sequences that translate to the same CDR3. This sequence joins TRBV9 and TRBJ2-7; D is tentatively TRBD1 or TRBD2 (6 bases each). The CDR3 has 15 residues. V was clipped by 0 bases and J by 0 bases, with 10 bases between them. Germline V gives CDR1 SGDLS, CDR2 YYNGEE. The CDR3: CASSVAGAPSYEQYF. CDR3 nucleotides: TGTGCCAGCAGCGTAGCGGGGGCCCCCTCCTACGAGCAGTACTTC. Using reference TRBV9 and TRBJ2-7 for the parts outside the CDR3, the full variable domain is DSGVTQTPKHLITATGQRVTLRCSPRSGDLSVYWYQQSLDQGLQFLIQYYNGEERAKGNILERFSAQQFPDLHSELNLSSLELGDSALYFCASSVAGAPSYEQYFGPGTRLTVT.

This chain links TRBV7-2 with TRBJ2-7; D gene unclear. CDR3 length: 11 amino acids. Trimming cost V 6 bases and J 6 bases, with 9 bases left between them. Germline V gives CDR1 SGHTA, CDR2 FQGNSA. Here the CDR3 DNA reads TGTGCCAGCAGGGGTATAAGCGAGCAGTACTTC. This sequence encodes CASRGISEQYF. Combining the CDR3 with reference TRBV7-2 and TRBJ2-7 gives the whole variable domain GAGVSQSPSNKVTEKGKDVELRCDPISGHTALYWYRQSLGQGLEFLIYFQGNSAPDKSGLPSDRFSAERTGGSVSTLTIQRTQQEDSAVYLCASRGISEQYFGPGTRLTVT.

The rearrangement uses TRBV9 and TRBJ2-2; D is perhaps TRBD1 or TRBD2 (5 bases each). V shed 4 bases and J shed 7 bases, with 26 bases lying between them. CDR1 and CDR2 (germline): SGDLS, YYNGEE. The CDR3 sequence is 18 residues long. The DNA for the CDR3 is TGTGCCAGCAGCCCCCGGAGGTGGCAGGGAAAAGGCCTCGGGGAGCTGTTTTTT. Translating gives CASSPRRWQGKGLGELFF.

Concerning this clone: The same CDR3 can be traced to other DNA sequences in this sample. V and J are TRBV4-1 and TRBJ1-1; TRBD1 matches at 10 bases. Germline assignment: CDR1 MGHRA and CDR2 YSYEKL. Trimming at V came to 8 bases and at J to 4 bases, leaving 1 base not matched to a gene. CDR3 length: 12 residues. DNA for the CDR3: TGCGCCAGCCGGACAGGGGGCACTGAAGCTTTCTTT. Amino acid sequence: CASRTGGTEAFF.

This chain connects TRBV4-2 to TRBJ2-7, with D perhaps being TRBD1 or TRBD2 (5 bases each). Deletions cut 0 bases from V and 2 bases from J, with 8 bases between. The CDR3 sequence is 14 residues long. Per germline, CDR1 LGHNA and CDR2 YNFKEQ. CDR3 residues: CASSQEQEAYEQYF. CDR3 coding DNA: TGTGCCAGCAGCCAAGAACAGGAGGCCTACGAGCAGTACTTC.

The V and J genes are TRBV30 and TRBJ2-1; a possible D gene is TRBD1 (6 bases). V lost 4 bases, J lost 6 bases, and 10 bases lay in between. This CDR3 is 12 amino acids long. CDR1 and CDR2 (germline): GTSNPN, SVGIG (reference sequence). The CDR3 region has the DNA TGTGCCTGGAACCAGGACAGCAATGAGCAGTTCTTC. Its translation: CAWNQDSNEQFF.

The chain carries TRBV27 and TRBJ2-7, with 7 bases that match TRBD2. Germline CDR1 and CDR2: MNHEY and SMNVEV (reference sequence). There are 15 residues in the CDR3. V was pared by 3 bases and J by 2 bases, with 7 bases of the junction left unmatched. CDR3 bases: TGTGCCAGCAGTTTGGGTCTAGCGGCCACCTACGAGCAGTACTTC. It is translated as CASSLGLAATYEQYF.

The chain has TRBV28 and TRBJ2-3; TRBD2 is a possible D gene (6 bases). Looked up from germline, CDR1 is MDHEN and CDR2 is SYDVKM. The ends were cut back, 10 bases at V and 6 bases at J, with 17 bases in the middle. The length of the CDR3 is 13 residues. The CDR3 coding sequence is TGTGCCACTTCTTCCCGGGACTGGGATACGCAGTATTTT. It yields the protein CATSSRDWDTQYF.

The gene calls are TRBV7-9 and TRBJ2-1; TRBD1 is a possible D gene (5 bases). From germline, CDR1 is SEHNR and CDR2 FQNEAQ (reference sequence). The CDR3 runs to 15 residues. Trimming removed 4 bases from V and 5 bases from J, with 15 bases in between. As DNA, the CDR3 is TGTGCCAGCAGCTCCCCAAGGGGTCGGAACAATGAGCAGTTCTTC. This sequence encodes CASSSPRGRNNEQFF.

This clone turned up a few times. The chain has TRBV7-6 and TRBJ2-2; D is unresolved. V was cut by 1 base and J by 4 bases, with 4 bases left in between. Germline V gene data show CDR1 as SGHVS and CDR2 as FNYEAQ. CDR3 length: 13 amino acids. CDR3 bases: TGTGCCAGCAGCTTAGAGGCCACCGGGGAGCTGTTTTTT. Translation gives CASSLEATGELFF.

The chain carries TRBV19 and TRBJ2-7, with 8 bases fitting TRBD2. Germline values: CDR1 LNHDA, CDR2 SQIVND (reference sequence). The CDR3 extends over 13 amino acids. V lost 1 base, J lost 5 bases, and 1 base stayed unmatched. CDR3: CASSIGTSNEQYF. In DNA, the CDR3 is TGTGCCAGTAGTATAGGGACTAGCAACGAGCAGTACTTC.

CDR3 region: CASSLFGTGPYNSPLHF. CDR3 in DNA: TGTGCCAGCAGTTTATTTGGGACAGGACCTTATAATTCACCCCTCCACTTT. V and J are TRBV27 and TRBJ1-6; TRBD1 agrees at 8 bases. The CDR3 consists of 17 residues. Trimming at V came to 1 base and at J to 4 bases, leaving 6 bases not matched to a gene. Germline-derived CDR1 and CDR2 are MNHEY and SMNVEV (reference sequence).

In the case of this clone: Distinct nucleotide sequences in the sample also encode this CDR3. This sequence joins TRBV5-1 and TRBJ1-1; D is undetermined. V was pared by 0 bases and J by 4 bases, with 10 bases between. This CDR3 is built from 14 residues. The germline CDR1 and CDR2 sequences are SGHRS and YFSETQ. This chain's CDR3 is CASSLGAGATEAFF. In DNA, the CDR3 is TGCGCCAGCAGCTTGGGGGCTGGAGCCACTGAAGCTTTCTTT.

The chain combines TRBV9 with TRBJ1-4; perhaps TRBD1 as D (5 bases). The V gene's germline CDR1 is SGDLS and CDR2 YYNGEE. Trimming removed 0 bases at V and 3 bases at J, with 12 bases between. This CDR3 is built from 16 residues. This CDR3 reads CASSVALGVANEKLFF. In DNA, the CDR3 is TGTGCCAGCAGCGTAGCCCTGGGGGTGGCTAATGAAAAACTGTTTTTT.